This T cell receptor beta chain was profiled in a study of cytotoxic CD8 clonotypes in ibrutinib-treated CLL. Study as a whole: Patients attained approximately 24 partial and 2 complete responses; at median around 5.5 years, approximately 14 remained remitted while around twelve progressed. Mean yields were 255,043 productive templates and 90,000 or so productive rearrangements per sample.

The repertoire was sequenced with immunoSEQ multiplex PCR; TCRdb's copy has only in-frame clones and lacks some. The sample shows some 300,000 clones, more than 65% of them seen only once. This CDR3 spans 12 amino acids. Germline CDR1 reads SNHLY; CDR2 reads FYNNEI. Trimming shortened V by 7 bases and J by 7 bases, and 13 bases separated the two germline ends. The chain has TRBV2 and TRBJ1-2; a possible D gene is TRBD1 (6 bases). This clonotype was obtained from a human donor with chronic lymphocytic leukemia. The sequenced sample was PBMCs, obtained before ibrutinib treatment. CDR3 protein: CASTNLGGGYTF. CDR3 coding DNA: TGTGCCAGCACGAACCTAGGGGGTGGCTACACCTTC.